This TCR beta chain derives from a study of shared T cell receptors in the human thymus. Measured with immunoSEQ multiplex PCR; TCRdb has only the in-frame clones, and not every one. The sample records hundreds of thousands of clones, about 89% being singletons. V was shortened by 5 bases and J by 8 bases, with 19 bases between the two germline ends. The germline V gene encodes CDR1 MNHEY and CDR2 SMNVEV (reference sequence). The CDR3 is 15 amino acids. This clone was counted a single time. These data are also associated with another study on human thymus T cells. From that paper: Congenital heart defects were the reason for the corrective surgery that the donors, healthy Finnish infants, were having.

The J gene is TRBJ2-1, the V gene TRBV27, with a tentative D call TRBD1 (5 bases). Input material: thymocytes. This TCR was recovered from a boy under three years old with a congenital heart defect. The CDR3 DNA follows: TGTGCCAGCAGTCCTCCCGGACATAGCACGGATGAGCAGTTCTTC. Amino acids: CASSPPGHSTDEQFF.